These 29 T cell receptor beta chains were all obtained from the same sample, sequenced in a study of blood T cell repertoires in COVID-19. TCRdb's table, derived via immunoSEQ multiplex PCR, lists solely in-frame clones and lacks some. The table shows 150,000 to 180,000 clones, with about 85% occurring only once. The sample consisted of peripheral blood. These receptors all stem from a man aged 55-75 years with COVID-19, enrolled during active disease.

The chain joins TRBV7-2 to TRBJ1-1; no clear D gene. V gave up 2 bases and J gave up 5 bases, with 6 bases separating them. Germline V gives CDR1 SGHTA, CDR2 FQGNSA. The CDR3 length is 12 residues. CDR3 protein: CASSLLSTEAFF. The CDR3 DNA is TGTGCCAGCAGCTTATTGTCTACTGAAGCTTTCTTT.

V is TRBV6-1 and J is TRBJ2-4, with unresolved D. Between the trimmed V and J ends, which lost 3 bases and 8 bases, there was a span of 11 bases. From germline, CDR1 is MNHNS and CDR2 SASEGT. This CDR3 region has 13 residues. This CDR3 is CASSDAYPDIQYF. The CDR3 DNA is TGTGCCAGCAGTGATGCCTACCCGGACATTCAGTACTTC.

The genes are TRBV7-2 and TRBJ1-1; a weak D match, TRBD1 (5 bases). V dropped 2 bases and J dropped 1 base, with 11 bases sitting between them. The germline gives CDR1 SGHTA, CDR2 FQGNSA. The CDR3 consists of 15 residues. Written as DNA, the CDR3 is TGTGCCAGCAGCTTACAGGGAGGGCCGAACACTGAAGCTTTCTTT. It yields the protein CASSLQGGPNTEAFF.

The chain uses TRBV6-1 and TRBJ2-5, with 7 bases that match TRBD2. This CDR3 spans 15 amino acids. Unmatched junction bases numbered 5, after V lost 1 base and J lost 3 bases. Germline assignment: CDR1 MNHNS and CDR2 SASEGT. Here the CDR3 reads CASSEDWGREETQYF. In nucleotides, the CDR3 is TGTGCCAGCAGTGAAGATTGGGGGAGGGAAGAGACCCAGTACTTC.

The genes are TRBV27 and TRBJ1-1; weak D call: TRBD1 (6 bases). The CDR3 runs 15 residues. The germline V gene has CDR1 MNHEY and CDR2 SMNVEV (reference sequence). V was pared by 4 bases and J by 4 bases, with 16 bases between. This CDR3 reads CASSSLIQGFTEAFF. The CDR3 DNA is TGTGCCAGCAGTTCTCTTATACAGGGTTTCACTGAAGCTTTCTTT.

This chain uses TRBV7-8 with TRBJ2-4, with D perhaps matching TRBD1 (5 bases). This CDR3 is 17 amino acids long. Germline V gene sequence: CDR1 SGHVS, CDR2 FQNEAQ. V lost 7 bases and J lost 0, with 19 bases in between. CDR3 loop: CASTPGAGPLAKNIQYF. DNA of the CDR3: TGTGCCAGCACCCCTGGGGCTGGTCCCCTAGCCAAAAACATTCAGTACTTC.

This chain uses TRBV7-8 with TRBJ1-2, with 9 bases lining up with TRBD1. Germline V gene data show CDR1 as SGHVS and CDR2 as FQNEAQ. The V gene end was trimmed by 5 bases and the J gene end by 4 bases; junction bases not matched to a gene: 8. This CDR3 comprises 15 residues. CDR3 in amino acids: CASSRGQGFTYGYTF. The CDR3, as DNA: TGTGCCAGCAGCCGAGGACAGGGGTTTACCTATGGCTACACCTTC.

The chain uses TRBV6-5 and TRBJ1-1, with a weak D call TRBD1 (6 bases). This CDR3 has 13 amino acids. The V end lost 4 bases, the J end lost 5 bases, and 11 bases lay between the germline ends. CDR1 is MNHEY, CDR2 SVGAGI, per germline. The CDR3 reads CASSSGERTEAFF. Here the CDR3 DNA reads TGTGCCAGCAGTTCAGGGGAACGGACTGAAGCTTTCTTT.

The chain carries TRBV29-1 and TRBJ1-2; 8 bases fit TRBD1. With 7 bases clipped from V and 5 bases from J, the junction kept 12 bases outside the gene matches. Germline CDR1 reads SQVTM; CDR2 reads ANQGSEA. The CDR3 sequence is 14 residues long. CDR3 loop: CSGIRRGRGYGYTF. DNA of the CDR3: TGCAGCGGGATTCGCAGGGGGCGCGGTTATGGCTACACCTTC.

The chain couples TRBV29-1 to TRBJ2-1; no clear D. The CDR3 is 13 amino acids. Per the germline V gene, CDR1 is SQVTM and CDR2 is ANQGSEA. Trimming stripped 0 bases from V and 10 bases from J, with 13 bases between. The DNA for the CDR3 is TGCAGCGTTGAAGACTCTTCGGGTTGGGAGCAGTTCTTC. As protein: CSVEDSSGWEQFF.

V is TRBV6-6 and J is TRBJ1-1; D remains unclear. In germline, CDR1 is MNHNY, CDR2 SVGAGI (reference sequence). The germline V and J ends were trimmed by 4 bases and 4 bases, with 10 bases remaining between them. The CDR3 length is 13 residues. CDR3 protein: CASSFGSGTEAFF. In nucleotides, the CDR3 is TGTGCCAGCAGTTTTGGATCGGGCACTGAAGCTTTCTTT.

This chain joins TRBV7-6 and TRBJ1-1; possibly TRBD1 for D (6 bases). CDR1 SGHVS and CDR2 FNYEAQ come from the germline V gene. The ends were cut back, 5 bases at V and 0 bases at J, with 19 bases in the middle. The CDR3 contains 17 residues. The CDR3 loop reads CASSLGTGLSLNTEAFF. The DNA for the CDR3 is TGTGCCAGCAGCCTCGGAACAGGGTTGTCCCTGAACACTGAAGCTTTCTTT.

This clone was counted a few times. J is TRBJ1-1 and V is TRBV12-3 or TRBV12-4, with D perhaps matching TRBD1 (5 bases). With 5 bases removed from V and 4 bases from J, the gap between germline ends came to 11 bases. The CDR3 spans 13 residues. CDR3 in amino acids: CASSGRGSTEAFF. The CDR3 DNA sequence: TGTGCCAGCAGTGGGAGGGGTAGCACTGAAGCTTTCTTT.

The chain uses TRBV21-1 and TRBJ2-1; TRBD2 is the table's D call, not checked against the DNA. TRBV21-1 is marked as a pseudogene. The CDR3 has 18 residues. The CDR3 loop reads CASSKETRVCDSYNEQFF. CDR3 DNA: TGTGCCAGCAGCAAAGAAACCCGAGTTTGTGACTCCTACAATGAGCAGTTCTTC.

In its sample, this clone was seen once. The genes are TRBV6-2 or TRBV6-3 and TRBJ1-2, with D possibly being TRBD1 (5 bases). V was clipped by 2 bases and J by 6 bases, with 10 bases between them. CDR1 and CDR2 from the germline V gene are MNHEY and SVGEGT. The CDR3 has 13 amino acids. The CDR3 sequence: CASSYHEDNGYTF. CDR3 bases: TGTGCCAGCAGTTACCACGAGGACAATGGCTACACCTTC.

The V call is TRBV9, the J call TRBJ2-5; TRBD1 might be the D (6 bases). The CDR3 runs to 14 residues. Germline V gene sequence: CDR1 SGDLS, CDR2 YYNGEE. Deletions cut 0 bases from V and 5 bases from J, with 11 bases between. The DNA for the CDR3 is TGTGCCAGCAGCGTAGGTACAGGGACGGAGACCCAGTACTTC. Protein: CASSVGTGTETQYF. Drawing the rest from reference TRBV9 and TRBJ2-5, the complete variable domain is DSGVTQTPKHLITATGQRVTLRCSPRSGDLSVYWYQQSLDQGLQFLIQYYNGEERAKGNILERFSAQQFPDLHSELNLSSLELGDSALYFCASSVGTGTETQYFGPGTRLLVL.

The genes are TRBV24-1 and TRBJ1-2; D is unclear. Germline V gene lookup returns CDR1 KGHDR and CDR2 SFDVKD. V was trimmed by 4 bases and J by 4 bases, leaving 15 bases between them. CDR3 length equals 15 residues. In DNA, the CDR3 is TGTGCCACCAGTGACTCTGGGCGCCTACCCTATGGCTACACCTTC. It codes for CATSDSGRLPYGYTF.

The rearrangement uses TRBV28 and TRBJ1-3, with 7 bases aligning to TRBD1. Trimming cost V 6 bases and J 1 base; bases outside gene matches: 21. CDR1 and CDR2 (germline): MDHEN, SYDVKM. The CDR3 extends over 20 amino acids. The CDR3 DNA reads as TGTGCCAGCAGGGGAACCCCGGGACAGACCTTACCCTATTCTGGAAACACCATATATTTT. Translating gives CASRGTPGQTLPYSGNTIYF.

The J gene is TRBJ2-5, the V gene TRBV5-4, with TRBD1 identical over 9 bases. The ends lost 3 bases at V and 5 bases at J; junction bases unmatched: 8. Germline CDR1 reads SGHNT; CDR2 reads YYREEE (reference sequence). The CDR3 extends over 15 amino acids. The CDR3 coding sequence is TGTGCCAGCAGCTCCGAGGGACAGGGTATCGAGACCCAGTACTTC. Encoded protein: CASSSEGQGIETQYF.

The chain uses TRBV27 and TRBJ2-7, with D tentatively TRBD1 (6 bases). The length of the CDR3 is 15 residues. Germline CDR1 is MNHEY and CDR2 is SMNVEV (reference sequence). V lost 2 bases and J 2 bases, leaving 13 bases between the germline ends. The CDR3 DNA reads TGTGCCAGCAGTTTACAGGGGACACCCCCCTACGAGCAGTACTTC. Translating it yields CASSLQGTPPYEQYF.

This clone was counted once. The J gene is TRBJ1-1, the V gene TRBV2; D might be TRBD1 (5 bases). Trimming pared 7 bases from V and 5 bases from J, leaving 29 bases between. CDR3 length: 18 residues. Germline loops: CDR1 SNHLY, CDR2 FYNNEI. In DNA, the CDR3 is TGTGCCAGCACTCCACCACTCAGGGTTCTGGCCTTTTCGACTGAAGCTTTCTTT. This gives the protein CASTPPLRVLAFSTEAFF.

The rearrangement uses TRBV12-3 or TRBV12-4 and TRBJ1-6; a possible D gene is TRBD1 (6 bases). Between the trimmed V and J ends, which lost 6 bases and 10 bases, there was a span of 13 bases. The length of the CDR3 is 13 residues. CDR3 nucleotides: TGTGCCAGCAGACAGGGAGTGGGATCACCCCTCCACTTT. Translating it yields CASRQGVGSPLHF.

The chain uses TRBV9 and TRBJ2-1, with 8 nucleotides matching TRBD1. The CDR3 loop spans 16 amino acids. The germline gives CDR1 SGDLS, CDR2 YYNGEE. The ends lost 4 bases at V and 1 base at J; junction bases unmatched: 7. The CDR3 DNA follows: TGTGCCAGCAGCCTCCGGACAGGGTCTTCCTACAATGAGCAGTTCTTC. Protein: CASSLRTGSSYNEQFF. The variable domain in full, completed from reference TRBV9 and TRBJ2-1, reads DSGVTQTPKHLITATGQRVTLRCSPRSGDLSVYWYQQSLDQGLQFLIQYYNGEERAKGNILERFSAQQFPDLHSELNLSSLELGDSALYFCASSLRTGSSYNEQFFGPGTRLTVL.

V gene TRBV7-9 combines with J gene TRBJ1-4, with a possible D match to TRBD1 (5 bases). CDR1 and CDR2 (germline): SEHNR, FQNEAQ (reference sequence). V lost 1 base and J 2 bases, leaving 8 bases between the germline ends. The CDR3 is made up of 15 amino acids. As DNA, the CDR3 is TGTGCCAGCAGCTTAGGTCAGGGTACTAATGAAAAACTGTTTTTT. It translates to CASSLGQGTNEKLFF. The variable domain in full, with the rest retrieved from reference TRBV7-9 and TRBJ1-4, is DTGVSQNPRHKITKRGQNVTFRCDPISEHNRLYWYRQTLGQGPEFLTYFQNEAQLEKSRLLSDRFSAERPKGSFSTLEIQRTEQGDSAMYLCASSLGQGTNEKLFFGSGTQLSVL.

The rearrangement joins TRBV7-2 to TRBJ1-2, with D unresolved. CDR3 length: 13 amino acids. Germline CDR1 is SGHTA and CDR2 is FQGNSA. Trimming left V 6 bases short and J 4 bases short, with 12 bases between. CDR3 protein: CASRVTSGYGYTF. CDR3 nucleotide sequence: TGTGCCAGCAGGGTCACGTCAGGCTATGGCTACACCTTC.

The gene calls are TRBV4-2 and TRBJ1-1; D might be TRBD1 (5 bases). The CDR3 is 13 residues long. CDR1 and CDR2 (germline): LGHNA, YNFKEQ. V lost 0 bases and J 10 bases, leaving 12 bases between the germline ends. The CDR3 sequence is CASSQEGDQGAFF. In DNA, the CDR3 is TGTGCCAGCAGCCAAGAAGGGGATCAGGGAGCTTTCTTT.

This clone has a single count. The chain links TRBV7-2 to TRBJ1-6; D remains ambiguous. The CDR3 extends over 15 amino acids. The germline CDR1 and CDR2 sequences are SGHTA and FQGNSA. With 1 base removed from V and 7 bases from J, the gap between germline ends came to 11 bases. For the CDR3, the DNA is TGTGCCAGCAGCTTAGGAGGGCCGGGGAATTCACCCCTCCACTTT. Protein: CASSLGGPGNSPLHF. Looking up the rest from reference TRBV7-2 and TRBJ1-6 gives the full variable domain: GAGVSQSPSNKVTEKGKDVELRCDPISGHTALYWYRQSLGQGLEFLIYFQGNSAPDKSGLPSDRFSAERTGGSVSTLTIQRTQQEDSAVYLCASSLGGPGNSPLHFGNGTRLTVT.

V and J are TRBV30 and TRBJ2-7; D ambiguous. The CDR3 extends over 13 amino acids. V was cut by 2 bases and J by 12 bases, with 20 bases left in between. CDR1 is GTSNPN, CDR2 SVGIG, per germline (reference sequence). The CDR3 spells CAWSNTGAAVLYF. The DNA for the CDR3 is TGTGCCTGGAGTAATACTGGAGCCGCTGTCCTGTACTTC.

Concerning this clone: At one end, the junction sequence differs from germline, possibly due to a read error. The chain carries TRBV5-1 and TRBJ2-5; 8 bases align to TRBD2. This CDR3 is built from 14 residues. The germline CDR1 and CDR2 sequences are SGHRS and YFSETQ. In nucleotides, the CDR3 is TGCGCCAGCAGCTTCACCGCAGCCAGGACTAGCTTCGACTTC. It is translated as CASSFTAARTSFDF.